This T cell receptor beta chain appears in the sequencing data of a study of T cell responses to AZD1222 COVID-19 vaccine. With 3 bases removed from V and 4 bases from J, the gap between germline ends came to 18 bases. The CDR3 loop spans 16 amino acids. Germline lookup yields CDR1 MDHEN and CDR2 SYDVKM. Measured with immunoSEQ multiplex PCR; TCRdb has only the in-frame clones, and not every one. The repertoire holds about 170,000 clones, with approximately 90% as singletons. The TCR sequence derives from an adult who received the MenACWY meningococcal vaccine as a control. The gene calls are TRBV28 and TRBJ1-2; possible D gene TRBD1, 5 bases. The source was peripheral blood, collected 28 days after the second dose of the MenACWY control vaccine. CDR3 sequence reads: CASSFRGGRQIYGYTF. The DNA of the CDR3 is TGTGCCAGCAGTTTTCGGGGCGGTAGACAGATCTATGGCTACACCTTC.